This T cell receptor (beta chain) was recovered during a study of Ad26.COV2.S vaccination and SARS-CoV-2 variants. As for the study in general: Ad26.COV2.S given intramuscularly, once or twice 56 days apart.

Germline loops: CDR1 SGHTA, CDR2 FQGNSA. V dropped 1 base and J dropped 0 bases, with 12 bases sitting between them. The CDR3 runs to 17 residues. Study-wide results and limits: Individuals receiving vaccine had higher spike-specific TCR breadth than placebo recipients did. The breadth of spike-specific CD8+ and CD4+ T cell responses after vaccination was reportedly substantial.

Details on this clone: Its antigen remains unknown.

Treatment here: about 20 received Ad26.COV2.S at low or high dose, single or two shots; 5 received placebo; per-sample allocation not given. At day 63 after the first vaccine or placebo injection, samples were drawn. This Boston cohort included adults aged 18-55 years. The data were produced by immunoSEQ multiplex PCR, yet TCRdb's version contains in-frame clones alone and is incomplete. This table has 450,000 to 550,000 clones, 89% appearing once. J is TRBJ2-2 and V is TRBV7-2; tentatively, D is TRBD1 or TRBD2 (5 bases each). The sequences come from peripheral blood, collected in a trial of Ad26.COV2.S vaccine versus placebo. This TCR was sampled from a person aged 18 to 65 who received the Ad26.COV2.S COVID-19 vaccine or a placebo. Here the CDR3 reads CASSLVGALTNTGELFF. For the CDR3, the DNA is TGTGCCAGCAGCTTAGTCGGGGCCCTCACGAACACCGGGGAGCTGTTTTTT.